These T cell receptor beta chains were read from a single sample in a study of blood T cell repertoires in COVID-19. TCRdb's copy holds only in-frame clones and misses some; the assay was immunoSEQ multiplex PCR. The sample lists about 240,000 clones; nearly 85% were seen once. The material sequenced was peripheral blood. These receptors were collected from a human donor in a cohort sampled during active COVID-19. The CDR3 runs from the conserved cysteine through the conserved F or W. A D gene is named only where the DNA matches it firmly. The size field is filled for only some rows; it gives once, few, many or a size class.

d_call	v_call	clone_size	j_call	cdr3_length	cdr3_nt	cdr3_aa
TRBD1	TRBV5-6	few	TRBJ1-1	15	TGTGCCAGCAGCTTGGTTTGGACAGGGCGGACTGAAGCTTTCTTT	CASSLVWTGRTEAFF
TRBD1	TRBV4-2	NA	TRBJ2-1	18	TGTGCCAGCAGCCAAGATCAGCCTGGCGGGACAGGGTACAATGAGCAGTTCTTC	CASSQDQPGGTGYNEQFF
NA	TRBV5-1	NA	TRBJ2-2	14	TGCGCCAGCAGCTTTACAGTATTGGACGGGGAGCTGTTTTTT	CASSFTVLDGELFF
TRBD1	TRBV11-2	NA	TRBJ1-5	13	TGTGCCAGCAGCCCAGACAGGGGACGACCCCAGCATTTT	CASSPDRGRPQHF
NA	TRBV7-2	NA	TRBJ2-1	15	TGTGCCAGCAGCTTAGAGATTAGCTCCTACAATGAGCAGTTCTTC	CASSLEISSYNEQFF
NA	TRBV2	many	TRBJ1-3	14	TGTGCCAGCCTCCCCCTTCGCTCTGGAAACACCATATATTTT	CASLPLRSGNTIYF
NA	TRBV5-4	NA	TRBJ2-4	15	TGTGCCAGCAGCCTTCAGGGGGGCAGCAGGAACATTCAGTACTTC	CASSLQGGSRNIQYF
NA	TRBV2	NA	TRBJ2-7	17	TGTGCCAGCAGTGAAGTTCTCAGGGCTTCCCTATCCTACGAGCAGTACTTC	CASSEVLRASLSYEQYF
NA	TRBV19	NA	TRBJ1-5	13	TGTGCCAGTATAAAGGGGGAAGGGCAGCCCCAGCATTTT	CASIKGEGQPQHF
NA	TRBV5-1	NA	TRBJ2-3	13	TGCGCCAGCAATCTTAAGGGGACAGATACGCAGTATTTT	CASNLKGTDTQYF
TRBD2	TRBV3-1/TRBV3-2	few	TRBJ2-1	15	TGTGCCAGCAGCCAGTTACTAGCGGATCCGAATGAGCAGTTCTTC	CASSQLLADPNEQFF
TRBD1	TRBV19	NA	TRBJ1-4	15	TGTGCCAGTAGTTCCCGGACAGGGAATAATGAAAAACTGTTTTTT	CASSSRTGNNEKLFF
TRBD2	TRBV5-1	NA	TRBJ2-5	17	TGCGCCAGCTCGAAACCCGGACTAGCGGGGGGGCAAGAGACCCAGTACTTC	CASSKPGLAGGQETQYF
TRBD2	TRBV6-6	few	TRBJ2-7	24	TGTGCCAGCAGTCGAACGCGGAGGTCGACCCCCCAAGGACTAGCGGGAGGGATTACCTACGAGCAGTACTTC	CASSRTRRSTPQGLAGGITYEQYF
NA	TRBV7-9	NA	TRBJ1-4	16	TGTGCCAGCAGCCAACCCAGGGGCGCAACTAATGAAAAACTGTTTTTT	CASSQPRGATNEKLFF
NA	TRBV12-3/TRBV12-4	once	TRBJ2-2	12	TGTGCCAGCAGTTCTATTAACGGGGAGCTGTTTTTT	CASSSINGELFF
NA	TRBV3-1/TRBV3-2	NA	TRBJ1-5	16	TGTGCCAGCAGCCAGCCACAGGGTGGCGACAATCAGCCCCAGCATTTT	CASSQPQGGDNQPQHF
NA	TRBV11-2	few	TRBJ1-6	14	TGTGCCAGCAGCTTCGGTTCCTTGAATTCACCCCTCCACTTT	CASSFGSLNSPLHF